These 21 T cell receptor beta chains came from one sample sequenced in a study of blood T cell repertoires in COVID-19. Some clones are missing from TCRdb's copy, which holds only in-frame ones; the method was immunoSEQ multiplex PCR. The sample gives some 380,000 clones, 90% of which show up once; 6.5% to 7% is in the top ten. The source material was peripheral blood. The receptors were sampled from a young man with active or convalescent COVID-19.

This clone was seen a single time. This chain connects TRBV6-6 to TRBJ1-2; D gene ambiguous. In germline, CDR1 is MNHNY, CDR2 SVGAGI (reference sequence). The CDR3 is 11 amino acids. Trimming took 5 bases from V and 8 from J, leaving 9 bases between them. CDR3 loop: CASSPPLGYTF. The CDR3 nucleotides read TGTGCCAGCAGTCCTCCCTTGGGCTACACCTTC.

The V and J genes are TRBV27 and TRBJ1-2; possible D gene TRBD1, 6 bases. CDR3 length equals 14 residues. The germline V gene has CDR1 MNHEY and CDR2 SMNVEV (reference sequence). Trimming pared 6 bases from V and 7 bases from J, leaving 18 bases between. The CDR3 reads CASRGGGGLGGYTF. CDR3 in DNA: TGTGCCAGCAGGGGGGGCGGGGGCTTAGGTGGCTACACCTTC.

This chain uses TRBV28 with TRBJ1-6, with D perhaps TRBD1 (5 bases). This CDR3 region has 15 residues. Germline CDR1 MDHEN, CDR2 SYDVKM. Trimming left V 5 bases short and J 6 bases short, with 14 bases between. This chain's CDR3 is CASSHRPLGNSPLHF. The CDR3 bases are TGTGCCAGCAGTCACAGGCCCCTGGGTAATTCACCCCTCCACTTT. The full variable domain, in which reference TRBV28 and TRBJ1-6 provide the parts outside the CDR3, is DVKVTQSSRYLVKRTGEKVFLECVQDMDHENMFWYRQDPGLGLRLIYFSYDVKMKEKGDIPEGYSVSREKKERFSLILESASTNQTSMYLCASSHRPLGNSPLHFGNGTRLTVT.

Of note for this clone: One end of the junction varies from germline; a read error may be responsible. This chain links TRBV5-1 with TRBJ2-6; weak D call: TRBD1 (5 bases). This CDR3 region has 13 residues. The germline V gene encodes CDR1 SGHRS and CDR2 YFSETQ. CDR3 protein: CASRQGKANVLTF. CDR3 nucleotides: TGCGCCAGCAGGCAGGGCAAAGCCAACGTGCTGACTTTC.

V is TRBV28 and J is TRBJ2-2; weak D call: TRBD2 (6 bases). This CDR3 contains 15 residues. Germline lookup yields CDR1 MDHEN and CDR2 SYDVKM. Trimming cost V 2 bases and J 6 bases, with 13 bases left between them. The CDR3 here is CASSLIIGGAGELFF. CDR3 nucleotides: TGTGCCAGCAGTTTAATTATCGGAGGGGCCGGGGAGCTGTTTTTT.

V gene TRBV28 combines with J gene TRBJ1-2; 9 nucleotides align to TRBD1. Germline lookup yields CDR1 MDHEN and CDR2 SYDVKM. There are 16 residues in the CDR3. V lost 5 bases, J lost 4 bases, and 11 bases stayed unmatched. As DNA, the CDR3 is TGTGCCAGCAGTCTCGAATCCGGGACAGGGAGCTATGGCTACACCTTC. Amino acid sequence: CASSLESGTGSYGYTF.

This rearrangement joins TRBV5-5 to TRBJ2-2, with a tentative D call TRBD2 (5 bases). This CDR3 region has 15 residues. Germline loops: CDR1 SGHKS, CDR2 YYEKEE (reference sequence). V shed 0 bases and J shed 3 bases, with 9 bases lying between them. In DNA, the CDR3 is TGTGCCAGCAGCTTGGGGTGGGGAGACACCGGGGAGCTGTTTTTT. Protein sequence: CASSLGWGDTGELFF. Complete variable domain (other parts from reference TRBV5-5 and TRBJ2-2): DAGVTQSPTHLIKTRGQQVTLRCSPISGHKSVSWYQQVLGQGPQFIFQYYEKEERGRGNFPDRFSARQFPNYSSELNVNALLLGDSALYLCASSLGWGDTGELFFGEGSRLTVL.

This clone was counted a single time. The chain is built from TRBV14 and TRBJ2-1; 15 bases match TRBD2. Germline lookup yields CDR1 SGHDN and CDR2 FVKESK. The J segment lost 5 bases and the V segment lost 1 base, leaving 15 bases of the junction unmatched. This CDR3 is 21 amino acids long. The CDR3 DNA reads TGTGCCAGCAGCCAAGTTAGGGGGACTAGCGGGAGGACCCTCCAACACAATGAGCAGTTCTTC. As protein: CASSQVRGTSGRTLQHNEQFF.

This chain connects TRBV5-6 to TRBJ1-5, with D unresolved. Germline loops: CDR1 SGHDT, CDR2 YYEEEE. The CDR3 is 14 amino acids. The germline V and J ends were trimmed by 1 base and 7 bases, with 12 bases remaining between them. CDR3 coding DNA: TGTGCCAGCAGCTTGTCCGGTTTGAGGCAGCCCCAGCATTTT. Translated, it gives CASSLSGLRQPQHF.

This chain uses TRBV5-1 with TRBJ2-2, with D tentatively TRBD2 (5 bases). V dropped 2 bases and J dropped 0 bases, with 8 bases sitting between them. This CDR3 has 15 amino acids. CDR1 and CDR2 from the germline V gene are SGHRS and YFSETQ. The CDR3 protein is CASSFAGTNTGELFF. DNA of the CDR3: TGCGCCAGCAGCTTTGCCGGGACGAACACCGGGGAGCTGTTTTTT.

This clone has only one observation. The chain joins TRBV14 to TRBJ2-2; D remains unclear. V gave up 6 bases and J gave up 0 bases, with 8 bases separating them. This CDR3 spans 14 amino acids. Germline CDR1 is SGHDN and CDR2 is FVKESK. The CDR3 loop is CASRTEPNTGELFF. The CDR3 bases are TGTGCCAGCAGGACGGAGCCGAACACCGGGGAGCTGTTTTTT.

V is TRBV6-2 or TRBV6-3 and J is TRBJ2-1; D possibly corresponds to TRBD1 (6 bases). Deletions cut 5 bases from V and 2 bases from J, with 13 bases between. Looked up from germline, CDR1 is MNHEY and CDR2 is SVGEGT. The CDR3 sequence is 15 residues long. The CDR3 reads CASSATGSPYNEQFF. DNA of the CDR3: TGTGCCAGCAGTGCGACAGGCTCCCCCTACAATGAGCAGTTCTTC.

The V and J genes are TRBV19 and TRBJ1-2; the D gene is possibly TRBD1 (5 bases). The CDR3 runs 12 residues. Trimming stripped 9 bases from V and 8 bases from J, with 16 bases between. CDR1 is LNHDA, CDR2 SQIVND, per germline (reference sequence). The CDR3, as DNA: TGTGCCAGGGGGGGACTACACCGGGGCTACACCTTC. Amino acid sequence: CARGGLHRGYTF.

This chain connects TRBV7-6 to TRBJ2-7; TRBD1 is a possible D gene (5 bases). The length of the CDR3 is 14 residues. Germline assignment: CDR1 SGHVS and CDR2 FNYEAQ. Trimming shortened V by 0 bases and J by 0 bases, and 6 bases separated the two germline ends. CDR3 in DNA: TGTGCCAGCAGCTTAGCCAGGGTCTCCTACGAGCAGTACTTC. Translation: CASSLARVSYEQYF.

This clone came up once. The rearrangement joins TRBV20-1 to TRBJ2-3, with 9 nucleotides matching TRBD2. CDR3 length: 18 amino acids. From germline, CDR1 is DFQATT and CDR2 SNEGSKA (reference sequence). V gave up 3 bases and J gave up 0 bases; unmatched junction bases: 13. The CDR3 coding sequence is TGCAGTGCTAGTACAACTCTGCGGGGGGGCGGGAGCACAGATACGCAGTATTTT. The encoded protein is CSASTTLRGGGSTDTQYF.

This chain connects TRBV24-1 to TRBJ1-5; D is unclear. V dropped 5 bases and J dropped 1 base, with 11 bases sitting between them. The CDR3 has 15 residues. CDR1 is KGHDR and CDR2 is SFDVKD in the germline V gene. The DNA for the CDR3 is TGTGCCACCAGTGCCTCCGGCAGGAGCAATCAGCCCCAGCATTTT. This sequence encodes CATSASGRSNQPQHF.

This rearrangement joins TRBV4-2 to TRBJ1-3; 8 nucleotides match TRBD1. The CDR3 spans 17 residues. Germline values: CDR1 LGHNA, CDR2 YNFKEQ. The junction had 8 bases not matched to a gene; V was cut back by 0 bases and J by 4 bases. The DNA of the CDR3 is TGTGCCAGCAGCCAAGACCAGGGGGCGAGCCGAGGAAACACCATATATTTT. Residues: CASSQDQGASRGNTIYF.

The chain carries TRBV3-1 (or the pseudogene TRBV3-2) and TRBJ2-2, with 8 bases matching TRBD2. Germline assignment: CDR1 LGHDT and CDR2 YNNKEL (reference sequence). The CDR3 runs 16 residues. The junction had 9 bases not matched to a gene; V was cut back by 4 bases and J by 5 bases. The CDR3 is CASSLRTSLRTGELFF. The DNA for the CDR3 is TGTGCCAGCAGCCTACGGACTAGCCTGAGGACCGGGGAGCTGTTTTTT.

This chain connects TRBV5-4 to TRBJ1-5; D is perhaps TRBD1 (5 bases). Germline CDR1 reads SGHNT; CDR2 reads YYREEE (reference sequence). Trimming took 5 bases from V and 7 from J, leaving 13 bases between them. The CDR3 runs to 13 residues. CDR3 amino acids: CASSPDRNQPQHF. CDR3 DNA: TGTGCCAGCAGTCCTGACAGAAACCAGCCCCAGCATTTT.

This sequence joins TRBV19 and TRBJ1-5, with 7 bases that match TRBD1. Trimming took 6 bases from V and 7 from J; bases not matched to a gene: 6. The CDR3 is 13 residues long. The germline V gene encodes CDR1 LNHDA and CDR2 SQIVND (reference sequence). This chain's CDR3 is CASSRQGGQPQHF. The CDR3 DNA sequence: TGTGCCAGTAGCCGACAGGGCGGCCAGCCCCAGCATTTT.

The chain recombines TRBV30 with TRBJ1-1, with TRBD1 as a possible D gene (6 bases). The length of the CDR3 is 14 residues. The germline gives CDR1 GTSNPN, CDR2 SVGIG (reference sequence). Deletions cut 1 base from V and 3 bases from J, with 12 bases between. CDR3 residues: CAWSGGGPYTEAFF. The DNA of the CDR3 is TGTGCCTGGAGTGGGGGGGGGCCGTACACTGAAGCTTTCTTT.